This T cell receptor (beta chain) was recovered during a study of blood T cell repertoires in COVID-19 (dated by TCRdb to 2018 to 2021). Study-wide context: Collaborator samples came from the United States, Italy and Spain and covered acute and convalescent phases of COVID-19. The material from the prospective study consisted of cDNA or gDNA derived from T cells, B-cell-depleted T cells, or PBMCs. Deeply sampled blood TCRbeta repertoires from subjects exposed to, actively infected with, or recovered from COVID-19 were included in the dataset. A freely available public database, intended as a resource for researchers studying the immune response to SARS-CoV-2, is where the repertoires were released. Samples were obtained from the ongoing ImmuneRACE study (first 160 participants) and from roughly 1,300 subjects provided by 6 global collaborators. Sample metadata almost always included a de-identified subject ID, COVID-19 status, age in years and sex. Where available, HLA class I and class II types were obtained from metadata supplied by the sample provider rather than from assay-based typing. Study-wide findings and limitations: How much clinical and demographic metadata was included differed by source and by participant, and the metadata was provided uncurated.

Participants in the prospective study were aged roughly 18 to 100 years, lived in more than 20 United States geographic areas, and enrolled through a virtual design. In the prospective study, cohorts were assigned on the basis of participant-reported clinical history obtained from a screening survey and a study questionnaire. ImmuneRACE Cohort 3 recovered participants were defined by two consecutive negative NP/OP PCR tests, healthcare professional clearance, or symptom resolution. In the prospective study, mobile phlebotomists collected whole blood, serum and a nasopharyngeal or oropharyngeal swab from each participant. Additional blood draws and questionnaires over an approximately two-month period could optionally be provided by prospective study participants. Prospective study blood samples were shipped either frozen or at room temperature before DNA extraction. A note on this clone: Its antigen remains unidentified. No much larger clonotype is one base removed from it; base qualities were not supplied.

TCRbeta CDR3 regions were amplified from genomic DNA using the immunoSEQ Assay, a bias-controlled multiplex PCR. The source study handled its data this way. Nucleated cell counts per sample were estimated from amplification of reference gene primers within the assay. To quantify the absolute abundance of each unique TCRbeta CDR3 rearrangement, sequence reads were collapsed and filtered. For each sample, productive Simpson clonality was calculated as the square root of Simpson's diversity index across productive rearrangements. Here the immuneACCESS table is served through TCRdb, limited to in-frame sequences with V and J called. Missing clones are a known gap in these copies; in checked studies unresolved V genes cover under half, and the rest lacks a known reason. V and J calls and clone size are those listed in that table; D and trimming were worked out from the DNA. Counted in this sample were 190,000 or so clones; around 85% of them appeared once. Around 20% of the sample belongs to the ten largest clones.

V lost 0 bases and J lost 4 bases; the stretch between them is 7 bases long. The germline V gene (reference sequence) gives CDR1 as GTSNPN and CDR2 as SVGIG. The CDR3 starts with the cysteine, ends with the phenylalanine, and has 13 residues. Only the CDR3 DNA stays, 39 bases, in frame from base 1. The sequence was collected from a man aged 35-49 years who had recovered from COVID-19. Recombination joined TRBV30 with TRBJ1-5, with the D gene uncertain. Sequenced: PBMCs or T cells enriched from blood (not recorded which). Here is the DNA: TGTGCCTGGAGTGTAGCCCTAAATCAGCCCCAGCATTTT. Translated, it gives CAWSVALNQPQHF.